A selection of T cell receptor beta chains follows, all from one sample in a study of neurological immune-mediated disorders. TCRdb analysed the 5' RACE reads with MiXCR anew, one entry per CDR3 protein. Here the sample spans tens of thousands of distinct CDR3 sequences, roughly a tenth being singletons. The sequencing sample was made of PBMCs. Every receptor here comes from a man aged 25 to 40 in good health. Both conserved end residues are part of each CDR3. A D gene is named only where the DNA matches it firmly. The size field is filled for only some rows; it gives once, few, many or a size class.

V gene,J gene,D gene,clone size,CDR3 DNA,CDR3 protein
TRBV20-1,TRBJ2-5,NA,many,TGCAGTGCTAGCGGGACCGGGGGAACAGAGACCCAGTACTTC,CSASGTGGTETQYF
TRBV12-3/TRBV12-4,TRBJ2-3,TRBD1,many,TGTGCCAGCAGTTTTGGGACAGGGGGTACAGATACGCAGTATTTT,CASSFGTGGTDTQYF
TRBV7-8,TRBJ2-7,TRBD2,NA,TGTGCCAGCAGCCAACGACTAGCGGTAGGCGGCGACGAGCAGTATTTC,CASSQRLAVGGDEQYF
TRBV29-1,TRBJ2-4,TRBD2,many,TGCAGCGTTGAGGAAGAGGGCGGGAGTGCCAAAAACATTCAGTACTTC,CSVEEEGGSAKNIQYF
TRBV12-3/TRBV12-4,TRBJ2-5,TRBD1,NA,TGTGCCAGCAGTTTCCGGGACAGCAAAGAGACCCAGTACTTC,CASSFRDSKETQYF
TRBV3-1,TRBJ2-7,TRBD1,many,TGTGCCAGCAGCCAGAGACAGGGGATTTACGAGCAGTACTTC,CASSQRQGIYEQYF
TRBV5-1,TRBJ1-1,NA,few,TGCGCCAGCAGCACCAGGGCGATGAAGACTGAAGCTTTCTTT,CASSTRAMKTEAFF
TRBV13,TRBJ2-7,TRBD2,few,TGTGCCAGCAGCCCCGCGGGGGGAATCCACGAGCAGTACTTC,CASSPAGGIHEQYF
TRBV3-1,TRBJ2-2,TRBD1,many,TGTGCCAGCAGCCAAGCAGGGGGCCGCGACACCGGGGAGCTGTTTTTT,CASSQAGGRDTGELFF
TRBV30,TRBJ1-1,NA,few,TGTGCCTGCATCTCACCCCCGAACACTGAAGCTTTCTTT,CACISPPNTEAFF
TRBV20-1,TRBJ2-1,TRBD2,few,TGCAGTGCTAGAGTGCTAGCGGGAGTCTTAGCGGATGAGCAGTTCTTC,CSARVLAGVLADEQFF
TRBV5-6,TRBJ2-1,NA,many,TGTGCCAGCAGCTTCGGGCCAGAAGCCTACAATGAGCAGTTCTTC,CASSFGPEAYNEQFF
TRBV29-1,TRBJ2-7,NA,many,TGCAGCGTAGAGCTCCGTGGGTGGGCGAACGAGCAGTACTTC,CSVELRGWANEQYF
TRBV7-3,TRBJ1-1,NA,many,TGTGCCAGCAGCCCGGAGTTGAACACTGAAGCTTTCTTT,CASSPELNTEAFF
TRBV28,TRBJ2-5,NA,many,TGTGCCAGCCGTGCGACGTTGGGGGAGACCCAGTACTTC,CASRATLGETQYF
TRBV10-3,TRBJ2-1,TRBD1,few,TGTGCCATCAGTGGCTTAGGACAGGGTGACTCCTACAATGAGCAGTTCTTC,CAISGLGQGDSYNEQFF
TRBV20-1,TRBJ1-3,NA,many,TGCAGTGCTAGTGACAGGAACTCTGGAAACACCATATATTTT,CSASDRNSGNTIYF
TRBV5-6,TRBJ2-7,NA,many,TGTGCCAGCAGCTTGGGTAAGCAGGGACGTAGCTACGAGCAGTACTTC,CASSLGKQGRSYEQYF
TRBV10-1,TRBJ2-2,NA,many,TGCGCCAGCAGCGGGGACTGGATGAACACCGGGGAGCTGTTTTTT,CASSGDWMNTGELFF
TRBV5-1,TRBJ2-1,TRBD2,NA,TGCGCCAGCAGCTCGGGGGCGGGAGGGGCGAACAATGAGCAGTTCTTC,CASSSGAGGANNEQFF
TRBV5-1,TRBJ2-1,TRBD2,many,TGCGCCAGCAGCTTACGAGGGACTAGCGGGACCTCTATCTCCTACAATGAGCAGTTCTTC,CASSLRGTSGTSISYNEQFF
TRBV6-6,TRBJ2-2,TRBD1,NA,TGTGCCAGCAGTTACTCCGGGACAGGGGGTACGAATGGAGGGAACACCGGGGAGCTGTTTTTT,CASSYSGTGGTNGGNTGELFF
TRBV10-2,TRBJ2-2,NA,many,TGCGCCAGCTCTAGCGAACACACCGGGGAGCTGTTTTTT,CASSSEHTGELFF
TRBV30,TRBJ2-1,NA,many,TGTGCCTGGAGGGACGGGAGCTCCTACAATGAGCAGTTCTTC,CAWRDGSSYNEQFF
TRBV3-1,TRBJ1-1,NA,NA,TGTGCCAGCAGACTCGGGACCGGCGGTGGCACTGAAGCTTTCTTT,CASRLGTGGGTEAFF
TRBV28,TRBJ1-1,TRBD1,many,TGTGCCAGCAAACCGGGGGACAGGCAGAACACTGAAGCTTTCTTT,CASKPGDRQNTEAFF
TRBV5-6,TRBJ2-1,TRBD2,NA,TGTGCCAGCAGCTCGATATGGCGGGAGGAAGAGCAGTTCTTC,CASSSIWREEEQFF
TRBV5-1,TRBJ1-6,NA,many,TGCGCCAGCAGCAAAGACGGATTTAATTCACCCCTCCACTTT,CASSKDGFNSPLHF
TRBV19,TRBJ2-5,TRBD1,many,TGTGCCAGTAGCCTCGACAGGGGCCATCAAGAGACCCAGTACTTC,CASSLDRGHQETQYF
TRBV7-8,TRBJ2-1,NA,many,TGTGCCAGCAGCTTAGTGGGAGCGAACTACAATGAGCAGTTCTTC,CASSLVGANYNEQFF
TRBV6-6,TRBJ2-1,NA,few,TGTGCCAGCAGTCAGGACTTTGAGCCTTACAATGAGCAGTTCTTC,CASSQDFEPYNEQFF
TRBV12-3/TRBV12-4,TRBJ2-7,NA,many,TGTGCCAGCAGTTCCCTCCGGCTTGCGGGCGAGCAGTACTTC,CASSSLRLAGEQYF
TRBV28,TRBJ2-1,NA,many,TGTGCCAGCTCCCCCTTGAGAGGGTACAATGAGCAGTTCTTC,CASSPLRGYNEQFF
TRBV5-5,TRBJ2-2,NA,NA,TGTGCCAACAGCGTCCGGGACGACGACGGGGAGCTGTTTTTT,CANSVRDDDGELFF
TRBV5-1,TRBJ2-2,NA,many,TGCGCCAGCAGCTTAGACGGGAGCGACACCGGGGAGCTGTTTTTT,CASSLDGSDTGELFF
TRBV10-1,TRBJ2-7,TRBD1,NA,TGCGCCAGCAGGGCCTCAGGGGGATCGGGGGAGCAGTACTTC,CASRASGGSGEQYF
TRBV12-3/TRBV12-4,TRBJ1-5,NA,many,TGTGCCAGCAGCGCTACAGGGATGGGCAATCAGCCCCAGCATTTT,CASSATGMGNQPQHF
TRBV7-2,TRBJ2-3,TRBD1,many,TGTGCCAGCAGCCAACCGGGACAGCCGCGCACAGATACGCAGTATTTT,CASSQPGQPRTDTQYF
TRBV28,TRBJ2-7,NA,many,TGTGCCAGCGGGGCGTTGGGGGCGGGATCCTACGAGCAGTACTTC,CASGALGAGSYEQYF
TRBV6-1,TRBJ2-7,TRBD1,many,TGTGCCAGCGGAGACAGGGGGCGGAACGAGCAGTACTTC,CASGDRGRNEQYF
TRBV28,TRBJ2-5,TRBD1,medium-sized,TGTGCCAGCCAGTGGGCAGGGGGCGCATATGAGACCCAGTACTTC,CASQWAGGAYETQYF
TRBV10-3,TRBJ2-2,NA,many,TGTGCCATCAGCCCGACTATGGGGACCGGGGAGCTGTTTTTT,CAISPTMGTGELFF
TRBV4-2,TRBJ2-5,TRBD2,many,TGTGCCAGCAGCCAAGGTTTAGCGGGAGGCCAAGAGACCCAGTACTTC,CASSQGLAGGQETQYF
TRBV28,TRBJ2-2,TRBD2,few,TGTGCCAGCAGTTGGAGGGAGGGGACCGGGGAGCTGTTTTTT,CASSWREGTGELFF
TRBV5-1,TRBJ2-3,TRBD2,many,TGCGCCAGCAGCTTGAGGGCGGGAGGTGGTGAGAATACGCAGTATTTT,CASSLRAGGGENTQYF
TRBV2,TRBJ2-5,TRBD1,NA,TGTGCCAGCAGTGAAGGGATAGACAGGGGCACTAAAGAGACCCAGTACTTC,CASSEGIDRGTKETQYF
TRBV14,TRBJ1-1,TRBD1,few,TGTGCCAGCAGCCCGGAGACAGGGGTGGGAACTGAAGCTTTCTTT,CASSPETGVGTEAFF
TRBV20-1,TRBJ2-7,TRBD2,many,TGCAGCGCCAAAACCGGGACTAGCGGAAGCTCCTACGAGCAGTACTTC,CSAKTGTSGSSYEQYF
TRBV6-2/TRBV6-3,TRBJ2-7,TRBD2,few,TGTGCCAGCAGTTACGTGTCTAGCGGGCCTTCCTACGAGCAGTACTTC,CASSYVSSGPSYEQYF
TRBV9,TRBJ2-3,NA,many,TGTGCCAGCAACGTACAGGACACAGATACGCAGTATTTT,CASNVQDTDTQYF
TRBV7-2,TRBJ2-3,TRBD1,many,TGTGCCAGCAGCTTAGGAGGAGCGGGGACAGGGGGCTACACAGATACGCAGTATTTT,CASSLGGAGTGGYTDTQYF
TRBV9,TRBJ2-7,TRBD1,many,TGTGCCAGCAGCGTAGGGGGGACAGCTCCCTACGAGCAGTACTTC,CASSVGGTAPYEQYF
TRBV7-9,TRBJ2-3,NA,many,TGTGCCAGCATCGTAGCGGATACGCAGTATTTT,CASIVADTQYF
TRBV27,TRBJ2-7,NA,many,TGTGCCAGCAGCCCCTTGGTGGGGGTGGGCTCCTACGAGCAGTACTTC,CASSPLVGVGSYEQYF
TRBV5-1,TRBJ2-7,TRBD2,many,TGCGCCAGCAGCTTGAGTGAAACTAGCGGAGCCTACGAGCAGTACTTC,CASSLSETSGAYEQYF